The 32 T cell receptor beta chains given below trace back to one sample, sequenced in a study of beta chain features in type 1 diabetes. The sequenced template was cDNA made from the entire isolated RNA. Repertoires were generated with immunoSEQ multiplex PCR, while TCRdb's copy carries only in-frame clones and drops some. The table includes about 650,000 clones, 9.5% to 15% detected once. Their antigens remain unidentified. General study results and limits: The study found moderately but significantly shorter TCRB CDR3s in all four CD4+ subsets of Type 1 diabetes patients.

Sequencing used naive CD4+ T cells from blood. The origin of the receptors is a man aged 25 to 45 with type 1 diabetes.

CDR3 DNA sequence: TGTGCCAGCAGCACCAACACAGATACGCAGTATTTT. It is translated as CASSTNTDTQYF. The V and J genes are TRBV7-3 and TRBJ2-3; D ambiguous. Deletions cut 5 bases from V and 2 bases from J, with 5 bases between. CDR3 length: 12 residues. Germline lookup yields CDR1 SGHTA and CDR2 FQGTGA.

A few counts support this clone. The rearrangement uses TRBV28 and TRBJ1-2, with no clear D. The CDR3 is 14 amino acids. The V and J ends lost 8 bases and 5 bases respectively, with 18 bases between them. Germline loops: CDR1 MDHEN, CDR2 SYDVKM. The CDR3 protein is CASSEKRYTYGYTF. The CDR3 coding sequence is TGTGCCAGCTCCGAAAAAAGGTATACGTATGGCTACACCTTC.

The V gene is TRBV7-2, the J gene TRBJ1-3, with 12 bases matching TRBD1. The CDR3 spans 16 residues. Trimming took 5 bases from V and 4 from J; bases not matched to a gene: 6. Germline assignment: CDR1 SGHTA and CDR2 FQGNSA. CDR3 protein: CASSPQGQGAGNTIYF. The DNA for the CDR3 is TGTGCCAGCAGCCCCCAGGGACAGGGGGCCGGAAACACCATATATTTT.

This clone was observed a few times. The chain carries TRBV7-6 and TRBJ2-7; 8 bases are shared with TRBD2. This CDR3 has 16 amino acids. V lost 5 bases, J lost 3 bases, and 12 bases stayed unmatched. The germline CDR1 and CDR2 sequences are SGHVS and FNYEAQ. The CDR3 sequence: CASSRFRGGGNYEQYF. The CDR3 DNA is TGTGCCAGCAGCCGGTTTCGCGGCGGGGGGAACTACGAGCAGTACTTC. Based on the CDR3 plus reference TRBV7-6 and TRBJ2-7, the full variable domain is GAGVSQSPRYKVTKRGQDVALRCDPISGHVSLYWYRQALGQGPEFLTYFNYEAQQDKSGLPNDRFSAERPEGSISTLTIQRTEQRDSAMYRCASSRFRGGGNYEQYFGPGTRLTVT.

The chain combines TRBV7-2 with TRBJ1-2, with D unresolved. Trimming pared 5 bases from V and 3 bases from J, leaving 19 bases between. The CDR3 is 16 amino acids. CDR1 is SGHTA, CDR2 FQGNSA, per germline. CDR3 amino acids: CASSRGIPTLHYGYTF. The DNA of the CDR3 is TGTGCCAGCAGCCGAGGGATCCCAACCCTCCACTATGGCTACACCTTC.

This clone was picked up a small number of times. V gene TRBV7-8 combines with J gene TRBJ2-7; no clear D gene. The CDR3 runs to 13 residues. Per germline, CDR1 SGHVS and CDR2 FQNEAQ. V shed 1 base and J shed 7 bases, with 11 bases lying between them. The CDR3 sequence: CASSLGVTLEQYF. The DNA of the CDR3 is TGTGCCAGCAGCTTAGGGGTAACGCTGGAGCAGTACTTC.

This chain joins TRBV28 and TRBJ1-2, with 8 bases lining up with TRBD1. Germline V lookup: CDR1 MDHEN, CDR2 SYDVKM. The junction had 6 bases not matched to a gene; V was cut back by 8 bases and J by 4 bases. This CDR3 is 13 amino acids long. The CDR3 DNA follows: TGTGCCAGCTACCCTGGGACAGGCTATGGCTACACCTTC. Its translation is CASYPGTGYGYTF.

This clone was counted a few times. The genes are TRBV29-1 and TRBJ2-5; the match to TRBD2 covers 11 bases. V was clipped by 2 bases and J by 5 bases; unmatched bases: 10. This CDR3 is 16 amino acids long. Germline V gives CDR1 SQVTM, CDR2 ANQGSEA. The DNA of the CDR3 is TGCAGCGTTGAATGGGCTAGCGGGGGGTCCACGGAGACCCAGTACTTC. This translates into CSVEWASGGSTETQYF. Using reference TRBV29-1 and TRBJ2-5 for the parts outside the CDR3, the full variable domain is SAVISQKPSRDICQRGTSLTIQCQVDSQVTMMFWYRQQPGQSLTLIATANQGSEATYESGFVIDKFPISRPNLTFSTLTVSNMSPEDSSIYLCSVEWASGGSTETQYFGPGTRLLVL.

The chain carries TRBV7-2 and TRBJ2-7, with 8 bases matching TRBD2. This CDR3 has 16 amino acids. V was clipped by 3 bases and J by 0 bases; unmatched bases: 7. Per germline, CDR1 SGHTA and CDR2 FQGNSA. This chain's CDR3 is CASSFSGGGPSYEQYF. In DNA form, the CDR3 reads TGTGCCAGCAGCTTCTCAGGCGGGGGGCCCTCCTACGAGCAGTACTTC.

The chain employs TRBV30 and TRBJ1-2, with a possible D match to TRBD1 (5 bases). V was pared by 8 bases and J by 8 bases, with 12 bases between. This CDR3 comprises 10 residues. Germline CDR1 and CDR2: GTSNPN and SVGIG (reference sequence). The CDR3 loop reads CAGGVGGYTF. CDR3 nucleotides: TGTGCCGGGGGGGTCGGAGGCTACACCTTC.

This chain joins TRBV7-2 and TRBJ2-5; TRBD2 might be the D (6 bases). The germline V gene encodes CDR1 SGHTA and CDR2 FQGNSA. The CDR3 runs 15 residues. V dropped 4 bases and J dropped 2 bases, with 14 bases sitting between them. The CDR3 nucleotides are TGTGCCAGCAGCTCTCAGGGAGGAGGGCAAGAGACCCAGTACTTC. It is translated as CASSSQGGGQETQYF.

This clone has just a few counts. A read error may account for a junction end that differs from germline. The rearrangement links TRBV5-4 to TRBJ1-2; tentatively, D is TRBD1 (6 bases). The CDR3 covers 16 residues. The germline V gene encodes CDR1 SGHNT and CDR2 YYREEE (reference sequence). The DNA of the CDR3 is TGCGCCAGCAGCCAAGATCGGGGGCGCGAAAACTATGGCTACACCTTC. This codes for CASSQDRGRENYGYTF. The complete variable domain, with remaining parts taken from reference TRBV5-4 and TRBJ1-2, reads ETGVTQSPTHLIKTRGQQVTLRCSSQSGHNTVSWYQQALGQGPQFIFQYYREEENGRGNFPPRFSGLQFPNYSSELNVNALELDDSALYLCASSQDRGRENYGYTFGSGTRLTVV.

This clone showed up just a few times. The chain combines TRBV6-6 with TRBJ2-3; 7 bases agree with TRBD2. From germline, CDR1 is MNHNY and CDR2 SVGAGI (reference sequence). V shed 11 bases, J shed 4 bases, and the junction held 6 bases outside the gene matches. The CDR3 consists of 12 residues. The chain's CDR3 is CAGRGGPDTQYF. CDR3 nucleotides: TGTGCCGGGCGGGGAGGGCCAGATACGCAGTATTTT.

The chain carries TRBV5-1 and TRBJ2-3, with D possibly TRBD2 on 6 matching bases. V shed 0 bases and J shed 3 bases, with 11 bases lying between them. CDR1 and CDR2 from the germline V gene are SGHRS and YFSETQ. This CDR3 spans 15 amino acids. This CDR3 is CASSLAAGTTDTQYF. CDR3 nucleotides: TGCGCCAGCAGCTTGGCCGCGGGGACTACAGATACGCAGTATTTT. The whole variable domain, filled in from reference TRBV5-1 and TRBJ2-3, reads KAGVTQTPRYLIKTRGQQVTLSCSPISGHRSVSWYQQTPGQGLQFLFEYFSETQRNKGNFPGRFSGRQFSNSRSEMNVSTLELGDSALYLCASSLAAGTTDTQYFGPGTRLTVL.

As to this clone: The same CDR3 is also encoded by other DNA sequences in this sample. The rearrangement joins TRBV7-2 to TRBJ2-3; D remains ambiguous. Trimming shortened V by 5 bases and J by 1 base, and 7 bases separated the two germline ends. Germline loops: CDR1 SGHTA, CDR2 FQGNSA. The CDR3 loop spans 13 amino acids. As DNA, the CDR3 is TGTGCCAGCAGCCTGAGACGCACAGATACGCAGTATTTT. As protein: CASSLRRTDTQYF.

V gene TRBV27 combines with J gene TRBJ2-2; TRBD2 might be the D (5 bases). V was trimmed by 4 bases and J by 1 base, leaving 10 bases between them. Germline-derived CDR1 and CDR2 are MNHEY and SMNVEV (reference sequence). This CDR3 is built from 15 residues. CDR3 loop: CASSWSGKNTGELFF. The CDR3 bases are TGTGCCAGCAGTTGGTCGGGAAAGAACACCGGGGAGCTGTTTTTT.

The chain combines TRBV5-6 with TRBJ1-1; D remains unclear. CDR3 length: 16 residues. V lost 4 bases and J lost 1, with 17 bases in between. CDR1 SGHDT and CDR2 YYEEEE come from the germline V gene. The CDR3 region has the DNA TGTGCCAGCAGCCCCCAGCACCGGTTAAAGAACACTGAAGCTTTCTTT. Its protein product is CASSPQHRLKNTEAFF. Based on the CDR3 plus reference TRBV5-6 and TRBJ1-1, the full variable domain is DAGVTQSPTHLIKTRGQQVTLRCSPKSGHDTVSWYQQALGQGPQFIFQYYEEEERQRGNFPDRFSGHQFPNYSSELNVNALLLGDSALYLCASSPQHRLKNTEAFFGQGTRLTVV.

J is TRBJ2-6 and V is TRBV27; 10 bases agree with TRBD1. The CDR3 consists of 18 residues. Germline V gene lookup returns CDR1 MNHEY and CDR2 SMNVEV (reference sequence). The junction had 4 bases not matched to a gene; V was cut back by 2 bases and J by 0 bases. CDR3 DNA: TGTGCCAGCAGTTTAATGGGGACAGGGGCCTCTGGGGCCAACGTCCTGACTTTC. Amino acid sequence: CASSLMGTGASGANVLTF.

This clone appeared many times. The rearrangement joins TRBV14 to TRBJ2-4; possibly TRBD2 for D (6 bases). CDR3 length equals 15 residues. Germline lookup yields CDR1 SGHDN and CDR2 FVKESK. V was trimmed by 5 bases and J by 4 bases, leaving 15 bases between them. CDR3 DNA sequence: TGTGCCAGCAGCGGATCAGGGAGCGGGAAAAACATTCAGTACTTC. Its translation is CASSGSGSGKNIQYF.

J is TRBJ2-5 and V is TRBV7-2; the D is unclear. The length of the CDR3 is 14 residues. V was cut by 3 bases and J by 5 bases, with 13 bases left in between. Germline values: CDR1 SGHTA, CDR2 FQGNSA. The CDR3 DNA sequence: TGTGCCAGCAGCTTGGGTACTGGGTATGAGACCCAGTACTTC. Residues: CASSLGTGYETQYF.

This clone was seen a handful of times. Other DNA sequences in this sample translate to the same CDR3. In DNA form, the CDR3 reads TGTGCCAGTAGTCCGAGTAACACCGGGGAGCTGTTTTTT. Amino acids: CASSPSNTGELFF. The rearrangement joins TRBV19 to TRBJ2-2; no firm D call. CDR3 length: 13 residues. Germline CDR1 reads LNHDA; CDR2 reads SQIVND (reference sequence). The V and J ends lost 5 bases and 2 bases respectively, with 6 bases between them.

The rearrangement links TRBV5-4 to TRBJ2-1, with TRBD1 matching 9 bases. This CDR3 region has 15 residues. Trimming at V came to 5 bases and at J to 2 bases, leaving 5 bases not matched to a gene. The V gene's germline CDR1 is SGHNT and CDR2 YYREEE (reference sequence). The CDR3 loop reads CASRSGQGAYNEQFF. The CDR3 DNA follows: TGTGCCAGCAGATCGGGACAGGGTGCCTACAATGAGCAGTTCTTC.

The J gene is TRBJ1-5, the V gene TRBV28; 7 bases line up with TRBD1. V shed 6 bases and J 2 bases; nucleotides not matched to a gene: 4. The length of the CDR3 is 14 residues. The germline CDR1 and CDR2 sequences are MDHEN and SYDVKM. CDR3 amino acids: CASRTTGGNQPQHF. Written as DNA, the CDR3 is TGTGCCAGCAGGACAACAGGGGGCAATCAGCCCCAGCATTTT.

The rearrangement links TRBV10-3 to TRBJ2-7, with a weak D call TRBD2 (6 bases). Trimming shortened V by 0 bases and J by 2 bases, and 8 bases separated the two germline ends. Per the germline V gene, CDR1 is ENHRY and CDR2 is SYGVKD. This CDR3 is 14 amino acids long. The CDR3 loop is CAISESEGPYEQYF. CDR3 in DNA: TGTGCCATCAGTGAGTCGGAGGGCCCCTACGAGCAGTACTTC.

The chain has TRBV7-9 and TRBJ2-1, with 10 bases identical to TRBD2. Trimming removed 2 bases from V and 5 bases from J; junction bases left unmatched: 6. There are 16 residues in the CDR3. Looked up from germline, CDR1 is SEHNR and CDR2 is FQNEAQ (reference sequence). The CDR3 bases are TGTGCCAGCAGCTTAAAAGGACTAGCGGCGCACAATGAGCAGTTCTTC. As protein: CASSLKGLAAHNEQFF.

This clone was observed a handful of times. The rearrangement joins TRBV29-1 to TRBJ2-3, with D unclear. Trimming took off 2 bases at V and 1 base at J, with 19 bases between the two ends. Germline assignment: CDR1 SQVTM and CDR2 ANQGSEA. The CDR3 sequence is 17 residues long. The CDR3 coding sequence is TGCAGCGTTGAACCCTCTTTCCGGGTCCCTGGCACAGATACGCAGTATTTT. As protein: CSVEPSFRVPGTDTQYF.

This clone has a handful of counts. The chain links TRBV29-1 to TRBJ2-3; TRBD2 matches 9 bases. Looked up from germline, CDR1 is SQVTM and CDR2 is ANQGSEA. The CDR3 spans 13 residues. V was pared by 6 bases and J by 2 bases, with 3 bases of the junction left unmatched. The CDR3 sequence: CSVSGGLTDTQYF. The CDR3 nucleotides read TGCAGCGTCAGCGGGGGGCTCACAGATACGCAGTATTTT.

The gene calls are TRBV5-1 and TRBJ1-1; 11 positions match TRBD1. This CDR3 contains 14 residues. CDR1 and CDR2 from the germline V gene are SGHRS and YFSETQ. The ends lost 4 bases at V and 5 bases at J; junction bases unmatched: 4. For the CDR3, the DNA is TGCGCCAGCAGCCAGGACAGGGGGCGGACTGAAGCTTTCTTT. Translating it yields CASSQDRGRTEAFF.

This chain connects TRBV30 to TRBJ1-1, with D possibly matching TRBD1 (5 bases). Germline-derived CDR1 and CDR2 are GTSNPN and SVGIG (reference sequence). CDR3 size: 15 residues. V was pared by 5 bases and J by 0 bases, with 16 bases between. CDR3 amino acids: CAWWRDSYMNTEAFF. CDR3 sequence (DNA): TGTGCCTGGTGGAGAGACAGCTACATGAACACTGAAGCTTTCTTT.

This clone has just a few counts. The chain is built from TRBV7-9 and TRBJ2-5, with D maybe TRBD1 (6 bases). The CDR3 covers 16 residues. V lost 5 bases to trimming and J lost 4 bases, with 20 bases between them. Germline V gene sequence: CDR1 SEHNR, CDR2 FQNEAQ (reference sequence). This CDR3 reads CASSLLPQGPRETQYF. As DNA, the CDR3 is TGTGCCAGCAGCCTCCTCCCACAGGGCCCCCGAGAGACCCAGTACTTC. Combining the CDR3 with reference TRBV7-9 and TRBJ2-5 gives the whole variable domain DTGVSQNPRHKITKRGQNVTFRCDPISEHNRLYWYRQTLGQGPEFLTYFQNEAQLEKSRLLSDRFSAERPKGSFSTLEIQRTEQGDSAMYLCASSLLPQGPRETQYFGPGTRLLVL.

J is TRBJ2-5 and V is TRBV4-1; TRBD1 matches at 8 bases. The junction had 2 bases not matched to a gene; V was cut back by 1 base and J by 1 base. The CDR3 is made up of 15 amino acids. Germline V gene sequence: CDR1 MGHRA, CDR2 YSYEKL. CDR3 protein: CASSQAGQGQETQYF. The CDR3 DNA is TGCGCCAGCAGCCAAGCCGGACAGGGCCAAGAGACCCAGTACTTC.

The chain couples TRBV11-3 to TRBJ2-7; D gene ambiguous. Germline V lookup: CDR1 SGHNT, CDR2 YENEEA. Trimming removed 4 bases from V and 0 bases from J, with 7 bases in between. CDR3 length: 13 amino acids. The CDR3 DNA follows: TGTGCCAGCAGCTCATACAGCTCCTACGAGCAGTACTTC. Residues: CASSSYSSYEQYF.